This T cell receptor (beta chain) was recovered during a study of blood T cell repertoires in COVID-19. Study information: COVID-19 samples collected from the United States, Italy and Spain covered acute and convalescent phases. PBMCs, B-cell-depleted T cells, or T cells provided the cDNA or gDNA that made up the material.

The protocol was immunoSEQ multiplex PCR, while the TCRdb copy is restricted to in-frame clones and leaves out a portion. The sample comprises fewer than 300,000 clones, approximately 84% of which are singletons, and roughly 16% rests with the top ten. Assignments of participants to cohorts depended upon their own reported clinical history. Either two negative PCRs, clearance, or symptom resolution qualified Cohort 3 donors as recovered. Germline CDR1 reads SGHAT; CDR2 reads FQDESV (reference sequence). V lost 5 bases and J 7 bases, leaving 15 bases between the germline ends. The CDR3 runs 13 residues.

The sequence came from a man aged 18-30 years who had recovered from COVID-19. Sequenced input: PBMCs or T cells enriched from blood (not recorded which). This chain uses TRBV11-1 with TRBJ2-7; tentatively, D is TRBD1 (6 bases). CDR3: CASSHDRLGEQYF. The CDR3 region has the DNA TGTGCCAGCAGCCATGACAGGTTGGGGGAGCAGTACTTC.